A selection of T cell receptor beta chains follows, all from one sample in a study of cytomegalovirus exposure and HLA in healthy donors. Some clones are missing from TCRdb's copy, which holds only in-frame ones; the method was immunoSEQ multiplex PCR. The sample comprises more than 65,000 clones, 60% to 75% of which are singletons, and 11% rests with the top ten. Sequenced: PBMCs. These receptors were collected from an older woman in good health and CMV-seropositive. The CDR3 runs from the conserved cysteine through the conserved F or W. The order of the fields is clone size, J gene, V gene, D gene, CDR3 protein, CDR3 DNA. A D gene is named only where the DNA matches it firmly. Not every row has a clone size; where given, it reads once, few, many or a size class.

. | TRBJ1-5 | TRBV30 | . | CAWSVRGNQPQHF | TGTGCCTGGAGTGTAAGAGGCAATCAGCCCCAGCATTTT
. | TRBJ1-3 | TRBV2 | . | CASTRLVVSSGNTIYF | TGTGCCAGCACTCGCCTAGTGGTCAGCTCTGGAAACACCATATATTTT
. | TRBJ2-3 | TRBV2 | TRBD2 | CASSARGGSTDTQYF | TGTGCCAGCAGCGCCCGGGGAGGGAGCACAGATACGCAGTATTTT
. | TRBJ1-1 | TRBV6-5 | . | CASSYSRGTEAFF | TGTGCCAGCAGTTACTCGAGAGGGACTGAAGCTTTCTTT
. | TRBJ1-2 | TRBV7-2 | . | CASRPPGIMAYGYTF | TGTGCCAGCAGGCCCCCGGGGATCATGGCCTATGGCTACACCTTC
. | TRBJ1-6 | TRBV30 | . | CACVRGSNSPLHF | TGTGCCTGTGTCAGGGGATCTAATTCACCCCTCCACTTT
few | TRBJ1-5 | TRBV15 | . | CATGNNRENQPQHF | TGTGCCACCGGAAACAACAGGGAGAATCAGCCCCAGCATTTT
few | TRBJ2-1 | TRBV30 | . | CAWSGTVLNEQFF | TGTGCCTGGAGTGGGACTGTCCTGAATGAGCAGTTCTTC
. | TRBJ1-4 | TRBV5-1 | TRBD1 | CASSPPDGTGAEKLFF | TGCGCCAGCAGCCCTCCGGACGGGACAGGGGCTGAAAAACTGTTTTTT
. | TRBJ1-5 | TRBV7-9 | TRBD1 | CASSSDRGGNQPQHF | TGTGCCAGCAGCTCGGACAGGGGAGGGAATCAGCCCCAGCATTTT
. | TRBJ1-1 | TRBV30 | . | CAWSPRWDIGGYTEAFF | TGTGCCTGGAGCCCCCGCTGGGACATCGGGGGGTACACTGAAGCTTTCTTT
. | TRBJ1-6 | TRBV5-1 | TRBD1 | CASHTTGTGNSPLHF | TGCGCCAGTCATACCACCGGGACAGGGAATTCACCCCTCCACTTT
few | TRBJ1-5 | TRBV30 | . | CAGGGFGNQPQHF | TGTGCCGGGGGAGGCTTTGGCAATCAGCCCCAGCATTTT
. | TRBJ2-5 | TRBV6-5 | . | CARPVATKETQYF | TGTGCCCGACCCGTGGCTACTAAAGAGACCCAGTACTTC
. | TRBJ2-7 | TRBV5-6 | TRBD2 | CASSFPGLAGGYEQYF | TGTGCCAGCAGCTTCCCGGGACTAGCGGGGGGATACGAGCAGTACTTC
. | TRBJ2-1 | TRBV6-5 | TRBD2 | CASSHRLAGVNEQFF | TGTGCCAGCAGCCACCGACTAGCGGGAGTTAATGAGCAGTTCTTC
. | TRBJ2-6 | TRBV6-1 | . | CASNQGRAGANVLTF | TGTGCCAGCAACCAGGGTAGGGCTGGGGCCAACGTCCTGACTTTC
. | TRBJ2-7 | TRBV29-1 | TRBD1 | CSVEGTGDEQYF | TGCAGCGTTGAAGGGACAGGGGACGAGCAGTACTTC
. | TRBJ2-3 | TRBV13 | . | CASSSTDTDTQYF | TGTGCCAGCAGCTCGACAGACACAGATACGCAGTATTTT
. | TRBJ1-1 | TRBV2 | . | CASSGGLSNTEAFF | TGTGCCAGCAGTGGCGGTCTCTCGAACACTGAAGCTTTCTTT
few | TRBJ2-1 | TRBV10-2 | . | CASNKDSRNNEQFF | TGCGCCAGCAACAAGGACAGCCGGAACAATGAGCAGTTCTTC
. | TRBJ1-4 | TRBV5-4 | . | CASSRRDTRPNEKLFF | TGTGCCAGCAGCAGACGGGACACCCGTCCTAATGAAAAACTGTTTTTT
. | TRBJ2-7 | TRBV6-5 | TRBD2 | CASSTPGTSSYEQYF | TGTGCCAGCAGTACCCCCGGGACTAGCTCCTACGAGCAGTACTTC
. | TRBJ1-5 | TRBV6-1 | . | CASSEWGGNSNQPQHF | TGTGCCAGCAGTGAATGGGGAGGGAATAGCAATCAGCCCCAGCATTTT
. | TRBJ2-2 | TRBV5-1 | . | CASSLDSPNTGELFF | TGCGCCAGCAGCTTGGACAGTCCGAACACCGGGGAGCTGTTTTTT
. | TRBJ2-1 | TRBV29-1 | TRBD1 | CSVEGQGASYNEQFF | TGCAGCGTTGAAGGACAGGGGGCATCCTACAATGAGCAGTTCTTC
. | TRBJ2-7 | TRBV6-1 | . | CASSVRTVMPIPSYEQYF | TGTGCCAGCAGTGTCAGGACAGTGATGCCGATTCCATCCTACGAGCAGTACTTC
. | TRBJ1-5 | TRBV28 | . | CASSPVEVVGPQHF | TGTGCCAGCAGTCCAGTAGAGGTTGTAGGGCCCCAGCATTTT
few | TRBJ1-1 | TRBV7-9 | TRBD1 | CASSLTGDTEAFF | TGTGCCAGCAGCTTGACAGGGGACACTGAAGCTTTCTTT
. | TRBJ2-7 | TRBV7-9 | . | CASSWRGYEQYF | TGTGCCAGCAGCTGGCGGGGCTACGAGCAGTACTTC
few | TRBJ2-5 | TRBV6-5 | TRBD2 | CASRSSGGGETQYF | TGTGCCAGCAGGTCTAGCGGGGGTGGAGAGACCCAGTACTTC
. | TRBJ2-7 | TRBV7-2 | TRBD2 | CASARGTSGRGEQYF | TGTGCCAGCGCTCGGGGGACTAGCGGGAGGGGCGAGCAGTACTTC
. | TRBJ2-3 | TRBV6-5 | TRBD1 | CASSSTGVRTDTQYF | TGTGCCAGCAGCTCCACAGGGGTTCGAACAGATACGCAGTATTTT